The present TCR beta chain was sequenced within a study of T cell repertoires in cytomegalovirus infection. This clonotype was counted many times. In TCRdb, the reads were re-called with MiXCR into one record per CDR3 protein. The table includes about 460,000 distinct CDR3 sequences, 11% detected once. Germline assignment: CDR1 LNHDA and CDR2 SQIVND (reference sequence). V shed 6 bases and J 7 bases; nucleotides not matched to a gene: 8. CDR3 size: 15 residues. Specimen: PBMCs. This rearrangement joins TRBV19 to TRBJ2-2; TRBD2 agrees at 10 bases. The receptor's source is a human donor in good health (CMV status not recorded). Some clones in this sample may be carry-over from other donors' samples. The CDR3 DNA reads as TGTGCCAGTAGCCAACCGGGACTAGCGAACGGGGAGCTGTTTTTT. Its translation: CASSQPGLANGELFF.